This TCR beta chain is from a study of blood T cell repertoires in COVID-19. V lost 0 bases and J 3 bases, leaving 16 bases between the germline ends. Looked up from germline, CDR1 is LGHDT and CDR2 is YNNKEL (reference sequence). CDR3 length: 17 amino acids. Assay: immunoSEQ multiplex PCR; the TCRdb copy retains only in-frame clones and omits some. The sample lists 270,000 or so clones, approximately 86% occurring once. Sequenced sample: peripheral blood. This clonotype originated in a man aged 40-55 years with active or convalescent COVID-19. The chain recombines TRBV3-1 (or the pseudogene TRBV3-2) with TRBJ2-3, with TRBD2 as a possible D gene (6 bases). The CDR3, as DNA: TGTGCCAGCAGCCAAGAAACGGGAGATGCCGCAACAGATACGCAGTATTTT. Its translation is CASSQETGDAATDTQYF.